This T cell receptor (beta chain) was sequenced for a study of cytomegalovirus exposure and HLA in healthy donors. Study-level information: HLA-typed donors contributed some 77 million unique TCRs, which were held in an early data release.

Study-wide results and caveats: In a later analysis, compared with equally common non-associated chains, HLA-associated beta chains were more expanded. For cytomegalovirus status, the classifier reportedly gave diagnoses with high specificity and sensitivity.

PCR amplification relied on 60 Vbeta primers (plus 13 Jbeta primers). Profiling relied on immunoSEQ multiplex PCR, and the TCRdb table lists in-frame clones only, not all of them. The sample lists 85,000 to 100,000 clones, about 75% occurring once. Germline CDR1 is LNHDA and CDR2 is SQIVND (reference sequence). The CDR3 covers 15 residues. V was shortened by 1 base and J by 9 bases, with 16 bases between the two germline ends. The table lists this clone with a few counts. Antigen: not known. The origin of this receptor is a man aged 35 to 55 in good health and CMV-seropositive. Sequenced material: PBMCs. This sequence joins TRBV19 and TRBJ1-5; D gene ambiguous. The CDR3, as DNA: TGTGCCAGTAGTATAGTGGCCAGTGACTTGGGGCCCCAGCATTTT. Protein: CASSIVASDLGPQHF.